One sample yielded the 3 T cell receptor beta chains listed below, sequenced in a study of shared clonotypes between healthy human individuals. The repertoire was sequenced with immunoSEQ multiplex PCR; TCRdb's copy has only in-frame clones and lacks some. The repertoire holds under 2,000,000 clones, with over 85% as singletons. The naive CD8 subset, CD45RO-negative cells positively selected for CCR7, excluded terminally differentiated effector memory CD45RA+ cells. The sample was naive CD8+ T cells sorted from blood. The receptors derive from a man aged 18 to 30 in good health.

This chain connects TRBV21-1 to TRBJ1-1. TRBV21-1 is annotated as a pseudogene. CDR3 length equals 14 residues. Here the CDR3 DNA reads TGTGCCAGCAGCCCGGCGGGAATGAACACTGAAGCTTTCTTT. This codes for CASSPAGMNTEAFF.

The table lists this clone with a few counts. The chain recombines TRBV27 with TRBJ1-1; D remains ambiguous. The V end was cut by 3 bases, the J end by 6 bases, with 11 bases between. This CDR3 contains 13 residues. CDR1 and CDR2 from the germline V gene are MNHEY and SMNVEV (reference sequence). CDR3: CASSFRQSAEAFF. The CDR3 DNA reads as TGTGCCAGCAGTTTCCGACAAAGTGCTGAAGCTTTCTTT.

J is TRBJ2-7 and V is TRBV4-3; 7 positions agree with TRBD2. CDR1 and CDR2 (germline): LGHNA, YSLEER. This CDR3 is built from 17 residues. V gave up 0 bases and J gave up 5 bases; unmatched junction bases: 13. The CDR3 DNA is TGCGCCAGCAGCCAAGACCACGGGGCGGGAGAGGCACACGAGCAGTACTTC. Translation gives CASSQDHGAGEAHEQYF.